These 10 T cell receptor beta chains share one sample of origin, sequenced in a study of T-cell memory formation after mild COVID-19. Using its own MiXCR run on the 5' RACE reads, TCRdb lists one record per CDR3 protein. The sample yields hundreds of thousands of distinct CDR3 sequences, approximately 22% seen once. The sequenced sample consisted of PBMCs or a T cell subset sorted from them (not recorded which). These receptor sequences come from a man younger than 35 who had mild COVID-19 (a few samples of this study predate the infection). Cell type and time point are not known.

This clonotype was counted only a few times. This CDR3 is CASSLYGDGETQYF. CDR3 sequence (DNA): TGTGCCAGCAGCTTATACGGAGACGGGGAGACCCAGTACTTC. The genes are TRBV7-3 and TRBJ2-5; D unresolved. Trimming took off 2 bases at V and 5 bases at J, with 12 bases between the two ends. Germline-derived CDR1 and CDR2 are SGHTA and FQGTGA. The CDR3 has 14 amino acids.

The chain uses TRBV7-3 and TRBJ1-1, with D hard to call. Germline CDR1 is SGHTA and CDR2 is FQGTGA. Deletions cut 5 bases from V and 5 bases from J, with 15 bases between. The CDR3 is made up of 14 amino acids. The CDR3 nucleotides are TGTGCCAGCAGCCTGAGTGGGGATAATACTGAAGCTTTCTTT. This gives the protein CASSLSGDNTEAFF.

Here the CDR3 reads CASSLTGTGDEQFF. CDR3 sequence (DNA): TGTGCCAGCAGCTTAACTGGGACAGGGGATGAGCAGTTCTTC. The rearrangement joins TRBV7-8 to TRBJ2-1, with 10 nucleotides matching TRBD1. Per the germline V gene, CDR1 is SGHVS and CDR2 is FQNEAQ. This CDR3 is built from 14 residues. V was pared by 2 bases and J by 8 bases, with 3 bases of the junction left unmatched.

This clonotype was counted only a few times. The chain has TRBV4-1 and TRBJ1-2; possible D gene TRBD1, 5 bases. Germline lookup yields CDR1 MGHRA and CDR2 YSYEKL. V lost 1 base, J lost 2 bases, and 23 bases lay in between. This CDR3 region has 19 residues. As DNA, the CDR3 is TGCGCCAGCAGCCAAGTACGTTCTAGGAGGGGAAGAGGGAACTATGGCTACACCTTC. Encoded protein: CASSQVRSRRGRGNYGYTF.

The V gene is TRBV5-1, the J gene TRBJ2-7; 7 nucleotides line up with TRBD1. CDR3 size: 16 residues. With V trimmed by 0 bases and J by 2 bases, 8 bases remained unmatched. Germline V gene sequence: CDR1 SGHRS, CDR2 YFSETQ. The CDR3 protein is CASSLASPGQPYEQYF. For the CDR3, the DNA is TGCGCCAGCAGCTTGGCGTCTCCGGGACAGCCCTACGAGCAGTACTTC.

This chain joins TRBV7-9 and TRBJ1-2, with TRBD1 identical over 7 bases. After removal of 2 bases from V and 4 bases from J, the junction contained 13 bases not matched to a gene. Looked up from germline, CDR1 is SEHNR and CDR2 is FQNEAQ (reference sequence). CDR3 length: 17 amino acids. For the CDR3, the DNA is TGTGCCAGCAGCTTACTAGGGGGTCGACAGGGCTCCTATGGCTACACCTTC. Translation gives CASSLLGGRQGSYGYTF.

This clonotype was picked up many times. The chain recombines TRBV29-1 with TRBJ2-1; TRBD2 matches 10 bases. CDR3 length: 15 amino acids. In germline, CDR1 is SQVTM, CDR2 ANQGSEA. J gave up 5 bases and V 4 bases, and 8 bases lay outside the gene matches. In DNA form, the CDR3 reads TGCAGCGTTGGGAAACTAGCGGGGCCCGACAATGAGCAGTTCTTC. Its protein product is CSVGKLAGPDNEQFF.

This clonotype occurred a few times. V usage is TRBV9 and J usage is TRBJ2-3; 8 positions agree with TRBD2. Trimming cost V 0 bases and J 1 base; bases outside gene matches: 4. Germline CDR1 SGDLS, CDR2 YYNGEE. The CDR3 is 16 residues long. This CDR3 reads CASSVGNSGGTDTQYF. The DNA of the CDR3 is TGTGCCAGCAGCGTAGGAAATAGCGGGGGCACAGATACGCAGTATTTT.

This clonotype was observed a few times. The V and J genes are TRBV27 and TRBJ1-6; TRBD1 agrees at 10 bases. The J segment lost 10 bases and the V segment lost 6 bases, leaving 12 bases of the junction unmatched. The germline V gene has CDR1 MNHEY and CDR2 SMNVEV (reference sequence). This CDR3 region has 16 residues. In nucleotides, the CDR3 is TGTGCCAGCAGAAAGGGACACGGGACAGGGGACTCACCCCTCCACTTT. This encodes CASRKGHGTGDSPLHF.

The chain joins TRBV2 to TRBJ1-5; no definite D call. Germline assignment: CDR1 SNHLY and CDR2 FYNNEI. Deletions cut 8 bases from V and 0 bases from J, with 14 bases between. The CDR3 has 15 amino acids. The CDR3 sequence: CASGRGTYSNQPQHF. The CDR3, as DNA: TGTGCCAGCGGTCGAGGCACTTATAGCAATCAGCCCCAGCATTTT.